The 9 T cell receptor beta chains presented below share a single source sample, sequenced in a study of radiotherapy plus CTLA-4 blockade in lung cancer. Profiling relied on immunoSEQ multiplex PCR, and the TCRdb table lists in-frame clones only, not all of them. This sample has fewer than 55,000 clones, with approximately 77% found just once. The starting material was peripheral blood, obtained from a patient treated with radiotherapy plus ipilimumab. These receptors all come from a human donor with non-small cell lung cancer whose response to radiotherapy plus ipilimumab could not be evaluated.

Of note for this clone: One junction end disagrees with the germline gene, perhaps due to a read error. This rearrangement joins TRBV7-2 to TRBJ1-1; the D gene is possibly TRBD1 (5 bases). From germline, CDR1 is SGHTA and CDR2 FQGNSA. The CDR3 consists of 12 residues. Here the CDR3 DNA reads TGTGCCAGCAGCTTAAATGCGGGGGAAGGTTTCTTT. Its translation: CASSLNAGEGFF.

V usage is TRBV7-2 and J usage is TRBJ1-3; 8 bases match TRBD1. CDR1 and CDR2 (germline): SGHTA, FQGNSA. This CDR3 has 16 residues. V gave up 1 base and J gave up 1 base; unmatched junction bases: 3. The CDR3: CASSLGRTGSGNTIYF. The CDR3 DNA reads as TGTGCCAGCAGCTTAGGAAGGACAGGGTCTGGAAACACCATATATTTT.

The table lists this clone with a count of one. The rearrangement links TRBV15 to TRBJ2-5, with D possibly matching TRBD1 (6 bases). The V and J ends lost 0 bases and 5 bases respectively, with 10 bases between them. Per the germline V gene, CDR1 is LNHNV and CDR2 is YYDKDF (reference sequence). This CDR3 has 14 residues. The CDR3 region is CATSRDLQGETQYF. CDR3 in DNA: TGTGCCACCAGCAGAGATTTGCAGGGGGAGACCCAGTACTTC. Full variable domain (outside the CDR3, taken from reference TRBV15 and TRBJ2-5): DAMVIQNPRYQVTQFGKPVTLSCSQTLNHNVMYWYQQKSSQAPKLLFHYYDKDFNNEADTPDNFQSRRPNTSFCFLDIRSPGLGDTAMYLCATSRDLQGETQYFGPGTRLLVL.

This chain joins TRBV7-2 and TRBJ2-3; TRBD2 agrees at 9 bases. The CDR3 runs 18 residues. CDR1 and CDR2 (germline): SGHTA, FQGNSA. Germline trimming cut 3 bases from V and 0 bases from J; bases unmatched to any gene: 10. DNA for the CDR3: TGTGCCAGCAGCTTTGGCGGGAGGGCCTTTACTAGCACAGATACGCAGTATTTT. Amino acids: CASSFGGRAFTSTDTQYF.

V is TRBV5-1 and J is TRBJ2-5; TRBD1 aligns across 12 bases. The length of the CDR3 is 17 residues. Per germline, CDR1 SGHRS and CDR2 YFSETQ. The junction had 9 bases not matched to a gene; V was cut back by 2 bases and J by 4 bases. As DNA, the CDR3 is TGCGCCAGCAGCTTCAACCCGGGACAGGGGGCGGGAGAGACCCAGTACTTC. It is translated as CASSFNPGQGAGETQYF.

Only one count was recorded for this clone. The chain carries TRBV9 and TRBJ2-2; D perhaps matches TRBD2 (7 bases). The CDR3 extends over 16 amino acids. V was shortened by 0 bases and J by 5 bases, with 14 bases between the two germline ends. The germline CDR1 and CDR2 sequences are SGDLS and YYNGEE. The CDR3 here is CASSVDLGGATGELFF. DNA for the CDR3: TGTGCCAGCAGCGTAGATTTGGGGGGGGCAACCGGGGAGCTGTTTTTT.

The chain links TRBV6-4 to TRBJ1-6; 7 bases agree with TRBD1. Unmatched junction bases numbered 8, after V lost 5 bases and J lost 7 bases. The CDR3 loop spans 15 amino acids. The germline V gene encodes CDR1 MRHNA and CDR2 SNTAGT. The CDR3 reads CASSTATGNNSPLHF. In DNA, the CDR3 is TGTGCCAGCAGTACCGCGACAGGGAACAATTCACCCCTCCACTTT.

The rearrangement uses TRBV7-2 and TRBJ2-5; TRBD2 aligns across 10 bases. This CDR3 is 15 amino acids long. In germline, CDR1 is SGHTA, CDR2 FQGNSA. V was pared by 4 bases and J by 5 bases, with 7 bases of the junction left unmatched. The CDR3 DNA follows: TGTGCCAGCAGCTCCCTAGCGGGGGTTGGGGAGACCCAGTACTTC. This gives the protein CASSSLAGVGETQYF.

This CDR3 is CASSPPSGVSTIGYTF. Here the CDR3 DNA reads TGTGCCAGCTCACCACCGAGCGGGGTCTCTACTATCGGCTACACCTTC. The V and J genes are TRBV18 and TRBJ1-2; D not resolved. Trimming pared 0 bases from V and 8 bases from J, leaving 19 bases between. CDR1 is KGHSH, CDR2 LQKENI, per germline. This CDR3 region has 16 residues. The entire variable domain, with the rest obtained from reference TRBV18 and TRBJ1-2, is as follows: NAGVMQNPRHLVRRRGQEARLRCSPMKGHSHVYWYRQLPEEGLKFMVYLQKENIIDESGMPKERFSAEFPKEGPSILRIQQVVRGDSAAYFCASSPPSGVSTIGYTFGSGTRLTVV.